The TCR beta chain under discussion was sequenced for a study of control samples from healthy donors and cancer patients. Sequencing was performed with immunoSEQ multiplex PCR; in TCRdb, only in-frame clones are kept and a portion is missing. The table includes over 65,000 clones, around nine tenths detected once. This clone is a singleton in its sample. Germline CDR1 MNHNS, CDR2 SASEGT. Trimming pared 2 bases from V and 0 bases from J, leaving 7 bases between. This CDR3 contains 14 residues. The sequence derives from a woman between 45 and 60 years old with colorectal cancer. The chain links TRBV6-1 to TRBJ1-1, with unresolved D. The sequencing sample was made of PBMCs. CDR3 coding DNA: TGTGCCAGCAGTGAACGCGGCCTGAACACTGAAGCTTTCTTT. It codes for CASSERGLNTEAFF.